The clone carrying this T cell receptor beta chain was counted only a few times. The germline gives CDR1 LNHDA, CDR2 SQIVND (reference sequence). V lost 9 bases, J lost 2 bases, and 12 bases lay in between. This CDR3 comprises 13 residues. The data are from a study of CD8+CD57+ T cells in acquired aplastic anemia. Across the study: When averaged, DNA from sorted CD4+ and CD8+ cells came to approximately 3 ug. Where healthy donors were concerned, CD4+ cells averaged about 11 million reads.

Genomic DNA templated the TCR beta VDJ and CDR3 profiling. TCRdb reprocessed the reads with MiXCR, giving one entry per CDR3 protein. The table has 80,000 or so distinct CDR3 sequences, less than 60% seen once. The sample was sorted CD4+, CD8+, or CD8+CD57+ T cells (not recorded which) from PBMCs. The sequence was obtained from a human donor in good health, serving as a control. The chain carries TRBV19 and TRBJ2-3; a weak D match, TRBD1 (5 bases). The CDR3 DNA reads TGTGCCAGCCGACAGTTTACCACAGATACGCAGTATTTT. This gives the protein CASRQFTTDTQYF.